This T cell receptor beta chain appears in the sequencing data of a study of response to subunit inactivated influenza vaccine (dated by TCRdb to 2016 to 2018). Concerning the study at large: To follow how T cells responded to a trivalent subunit inactivated influenza vaccine, the researchers relied on deep quantitative profiling of the T cell receptor repertoire. Results and caveats for the whole study, not just this receptor: According to the authors, only a limited number of new T cells may be recruited by each seasonal influenza vaccination.

The germline V gene supplies CDR1 SGHRS and CDR2 YFSETQ. V ends up 4 bases short and J 5 bases short, with an unmatched junction base count of 2. Counted from cysteine to phenylalanine, this CDR3 has 14 amino acids. Only the CDR3 DNA stays, 42 bases, in frame from base 1. The library was generated by RT-PCR. Instrument on record: Illumina HiSeq 2500. The public reads were run again by TCRdb, first through fastp at Q25 and then through MiXCR, and only productive beta chains were kept. Each CDR3 protein appears once, grouped with its most common genes and DNA. The sample includes roughly 630,000 distinct CDR3 sequences, with 11% to 15% observed a single time. About 7.6% of the sample lies in the top ten. This clonotype was detected ten times or more. Its cognate antigen has yet to be identified. No base-level quality is on record; no much larger clone is a single base apart.

The sequence was obtained from a man aged 45 to 65 who received an inactivated influenza vaccine. Donor details come from another sample of the same person, matched by shared clones. The chain joins TRBV5-1 to TRBJ2-7; a stretch of 14 junction bases matches TRBD2. The sample consisted of PBMCs from blood, taken approximately 15 days before vaccination. CDR3 sequence: CASSPGLAGDEQYF. At the DNA level, the sequence is TGCGCCAGCAGCCCGGGACTAGCGGGGGACGAGCAGTACTTC.